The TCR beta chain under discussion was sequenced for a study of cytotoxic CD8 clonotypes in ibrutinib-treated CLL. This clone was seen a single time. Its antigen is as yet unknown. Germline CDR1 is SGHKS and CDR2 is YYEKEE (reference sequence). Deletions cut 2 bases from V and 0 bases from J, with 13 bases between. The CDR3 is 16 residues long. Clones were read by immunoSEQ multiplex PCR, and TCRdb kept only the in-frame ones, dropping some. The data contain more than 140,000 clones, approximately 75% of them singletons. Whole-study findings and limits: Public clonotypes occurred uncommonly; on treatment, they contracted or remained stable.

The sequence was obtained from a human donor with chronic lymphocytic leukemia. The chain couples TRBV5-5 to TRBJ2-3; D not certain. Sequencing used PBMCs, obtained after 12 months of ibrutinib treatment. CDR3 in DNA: TGTGCCAGCAGCTTACCACTGGCCCTTAGCACAGATACGCAGTATTTT. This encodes CASSLPLALSTDTQYF. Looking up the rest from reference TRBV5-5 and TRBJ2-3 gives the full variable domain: DAGVTQSPTHLIKTRGQQVTLRCSPISGHKSVSWYQQVLGQGPQFIFQYYEKEERGRGNFPDRFSARQFPNYSSELNVNALLLGDSALYLCASSLPLALSTDTQYFGPGTRLTVL.